This T cell receptor beta chain was retrieved from a study of OX40 agonist ivuxolimab in advanced cancers. Study-wide context: With a range of roughly 20 to 80, age averaged roughly 60 years, and 70% to 85% were male.

Data came from immunoSEQ multiplex PCR; TCRdb stores just in-frame clones and leaves some out. Among around 76,000 clones listed, around four fifths were seen once. Study-level points and caveats: At doses 0.1 to 3.0 mg/kg, CD4+ and CD8+ clones expanded.

This clone was picked up a small number of times. The antigen is unknown. The germline V and J ends were trimmed by 3 bases and 5 bases, with 17 bases remaining between them. The CDR3 consists of 15 residues. Germline CDR1 reads SGHTA; CDR2 reads FQGNSA. This TCR came from an adult with an advanced solid tumor such as melanoma, head and neck, liver or kidney cancer. The rearrangement links TRBV7-2 to TRBJ2-7, with D possibly called TRBD1 or TRBD2 (5 bases each). The sequenced sample was CD4+ or CD8+ T cells sorted from blood, obtained in a trial of the OX40 agonist ivuxolimab. This chain's CDR3 is CASSFTRDPGDEQYF. In DNA, the CDR3 is TGTGCCAGCAGCTTCACCCGGGACCCGGGCGACGAGCAGTACTTC.